The 16 T cell receptor beta chains listed next were all sequenced from one sample in a study of T cells in Graves' hyperthyroidism and ophthalmopathy. Amplification of TCR beta CDR3 regions used RNA as the template. HTBI primers were used for first-round RT-PCR of the TCR CDR3. TCRdb re-analysed the multiplex PCR reads in MiXCR, keeping a single row per CDR3 protein. The sample includes 640,000 or so distinct CDR3 sequences, 12% to 15% of them seen just once. Material for sequencing was blood. These receptors were obtained from a woman aged 18-35 years with Graves' ophthalmopathy.

A few counts support this clonotype. V is TRBV19 and J is TRBJ2-1; 7 bases line up with TRBD2. With 3 bases clipped from V and 2 bases from J, the junction kept 4 bases outside the gene matches. The CDR3 covers 15 residues. Germline values: CDR1 LNHDA, CDR2 SQIVND (reference sequence). The CDR3 DNA is TGTGCCAGTAGTATGGGCCGGGAGGCCTACAATGAGCAGTTCTTC. Encoded protein: CASSMGREAYNEQFF.

This clonotype came up many times. The chain links TRBV28 to TRBJ2-5; TRBD2 matches at 7 bases. With 6 bases clipped from V and 5 bases from J, the junction kept 21 bases outside the gene matches. This CDR3 is 18 amino acids long. Germline assignment: CDR1 MDHEN and CDR2 SYDVKM. The CDR3 spells CASRKGVGSAGPEETQYF. The CDR3 region has the DNA TGTGCCAGCAGAAAAGGTGTAGGCTCAGCGGGACCGGAGGAGACCCAGTACTTC. Complete variable domain (other parts from reference TRBV28 and TRBJ2-5): DVKVTQSSRYLVKRTGEKVFLECVQDMDHENMFWYRQDPGLGLRLIYFSYDVKMKEKGDIPEGYSVSREKKERFSLILESASTNQTSMYLCASRKGVGSAGPEETQYFGPGTRLLVL.

The V and J genes are TRBV6-1 and TRBJ2-7, with D possibly TRBD1 on 6 matching bases. Trimming removed 5 bases at V and 3 bases at J, with 17 bases between. Germline V gene data show CDR1 as MNHNS and CDR2 as SASEGT. This CDR3 spans 15 amino acids. The CDR3 DNA reads TGTGCCAGCAGTCATTCGGACAGAGACCTCTACGAGCAGTACTTC. It is translated as CASSHSDRDLYEQYF.

This clonotype has ten or more counts. The chain uses TRBV27 and TRBJ2-2; 8 nucleotides line up with TRBD2. Germline CDR1 MNHEY, CDR2 SMNVEV (reference sequence). This CDR3 region has 15 residues. The junction had 7 bases not matched to a gene; V was cut back by 4 bases and J by 6 bases. CDR3 residues: CASSSLAGRPGELFF. The CDR3 DNA reads TGTGCCAGCAGTTCCTTAGCGGGACGCCCCGGGGAGCTGTTTTTT.

At least ten counts were recorded for this clonotype. As DNA, the CDR3 is TGTGCCAGCCGACCTCCTGGACTATCAAATGAGCAGTTCTTC. Translated: CASRPPGLSNEQFF. The V call is TRBV28, the J call TRBJ2-1, with D maybe TRBD2 (6 bases). This CDR3 contains 14 residues. Germline V gene lookup returns CDR1 MDHEN and CDR2 SYDVKM. The ends were cut back, 8 bases at V and 7 bases at J, with 18 bases in the middle.

V usage is TRBV19 and J usage is TRBJ1-1; D remains ambiguous. CDR1 and CDR2 (germline): LNHDA, SQIVND (reference sequence). V was cut by 6 bases and J by 2 bases, with 10 bases left in between. CDR3 length equals 13 residues. The DNA of the CDR3 is TGTGCCAGTAGCGGCGGAGTCAACACTGAAGCTTTCTTT. Protein product: CASSGGVNTEAFF.

In its sample, this clonotype was seen many times. The rearrangement joins TRBV28 to TRBJ2-3; 7 positions match TRBD2. The germline V gene encodes CDR1 MDHEN and CDR2 SYDVKM. J gave up 4 bases and V 2 bases, and 12 bases lay outside the gene matches. The CDR3 covers 17 residues. The CDR3 here is CASSLPVLALGADTQYF. The CDR3 DNA reads TGTGCCAGCAGTTTACCCGTACTAGCGCTAGGGGCAGATACGCAGTATTTT.

The table lists this clonotype with many counts. The CDR3 sequence: CASNPGLAGTGELFF. The CDR3 DNA reads TGTGCCAGCAATCCTGGACTAGCGGGCACCGGGGAGCTGTTTTTT. The V call is TRBV7-9, the J call TRBJ2-2; 11 nucleotides match TRBD2. The CDR3 has 15 amino acids. V shed 7 bases, J shed 4 bases, and the junction held 5 bases outside the gene matches. The germline CDR1 and CDR2 sequences are SEHNR and FQNEAQ (reference sequence).

Notes on this clonotype: This could be a read error, since a much larger clone is one nucleotide away. The gene calls are TRBV7-2 and TRBJ2-1, with 9 bases that match TRBD1. Germline V lookup: CDR1 SGHTA, CDR2 FQGNSA. CDR3 size: 15 residues. The junction had 7 bases not matched to a gene; V was cut back by 5 bases and J by 5 bases. The CDR3 spells CASSPGTGINNEQFF. The CDR3 DNA is TGTGCCAGCAGCCCCGGGACAGGGATCAACAATGAGCAGTTCTTC.

This clonotype came up a few times. The genes are TRBV27 and TRBJ2-1; D tentatively reads TRBD1 or TRBD2 (5 bases each). V gave up 3 bases and J gave up 4 bases, with 13 bases separating them. CDR1 and CDR2 (germline): MNHEY, SMNVEV (reference sequence). This CDR3 spans 15 amino acids. The CDR3 sequence is CASSFRDPFYNEQFF. CDR3 bases: TGTGCCAGCAGTTTCCGGGACCCCTTTTACAATGAGCAGTTCTTC.

This clonotype was seen many times. The V and J genes are TRBV28 and TRBJ1-5, with 9 bases lining up with TRBD1. Per the germline V gene, CDR1 is MDHEN and CDR2 is SYDVKM. The CDR3 sequence is 15 residues long. V gave up 4 bases and J gave up 6 bases; unmatched junction bases: 7. This CDR3 reads CASSSGQGPSQPQHF. The CDR3 DNA follows: TGTGCCAGCAGTTCTGGACAGGGGCCAAGTCAGCCCCAGCATTTT.

The sample holds many counts of this clonotype. The J gene is TRBJ1-1, the V gene TRBV2; D uncertain. Germline CDR1 reads SNHLY; CDR2 reads FYNNEI. Trimming removed 3 bases from V and 3 bases from J, with 5 bases in between. CDR3 length: 12 amino acids. CDR3 amino acids: CASSEIYTEAFF. The CDR3 bases are TGTGCCAGCAGTGAGATTTACACTGAAGCTTTCTTT.

This clonotype was seen repeatedly, ten times or more. V is TRBV6-5 and J is TRBJ1-3; the D gene is possibly TRBD1 (5 bases). The germline V gene encodes CDR1 MNHEY and CDR2 SVGAGI. The V and J ends lost 2 bases and 2 bases respectively, with 7 bases between them. The CDR3 runs 14 residues. The DNA of the CDR3 is TGTGCCAGCAGTTACGGGGCAGCTGGAAACACCATATATTTT. It translates to CASSYGAAGNTIYF.

This clonotype was detected a few times. J is TRBJ2-1 and V is TRBV6-5; D gene uncertain. V was trimmed by 0 bases and J by 0 bases, leaving 6 bases between them. The CDR3 extends over 15 amino acids. CDR1 MNHEY and CDR2 SVGAGI come from the germline V gene. CDR3 nucleotide sequence: TGTGCCAGCAGTTACTCAGGGTTCTCCTACAATGAGCAGTTCTTC. Protein sequence: CASSYSGFSYNEQFF.

This clonotype occurred a few times. This chain joins TRBV4-1 and TRBJ1-5; D is possibly TRBD1 (6 bases). This CDR3 is 14 amino acids long. Germline V gene lookup returns CDR1 MGHRA and CDR2 YSYEKL. V lost 0 bases and J 6 bases, leaving 9 bases between the germline ends. This CDR3 is CASSQDRGAQPQHF. The CDR3 coding sequence is TGCGCCAGCAGCCAAGATCGGGGGGCTCAGCCCCAGCATTTT.

This clonotype was recorded many times. The CDR3 here is CASGFLISGLAGGTNEQFF. The CDR3 nucleotides are TGTGCTAGTGGTTTTCTGATATCTGGGCTAGCGGGAGGGACCAATGAGCAGTTCTTC. V usage is TRBV12-5 and J usage is TRBJ2-1, with 12 positions matching TRBD2. The V gene end was trimmed by 3 bases and the J gene end by 6 bases; junction bases not matched to a gene: 15. The CDR3 has 19 amino acids. From germline, CDR1 is LGHNT and CDR2 FRNRAP.